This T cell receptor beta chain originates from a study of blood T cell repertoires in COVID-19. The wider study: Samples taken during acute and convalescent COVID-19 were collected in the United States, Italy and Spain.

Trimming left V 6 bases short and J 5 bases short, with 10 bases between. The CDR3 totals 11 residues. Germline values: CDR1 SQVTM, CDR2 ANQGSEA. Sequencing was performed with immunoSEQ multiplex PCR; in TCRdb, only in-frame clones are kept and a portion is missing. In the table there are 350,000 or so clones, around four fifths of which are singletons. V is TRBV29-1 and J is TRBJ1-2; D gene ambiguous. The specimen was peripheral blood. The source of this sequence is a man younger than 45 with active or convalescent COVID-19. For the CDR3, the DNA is TGCAGCGTCCCCGAGTGGTATGGCTACACCTTC. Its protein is CSVPEWYGYTF.